The sequence of this T cell receptor beta chain was determined in a study of T cell repertoires in cytomegalovirus infection. Study results and caveats: Predominance within the ex vivo response was attributable to HLA-C-restricted CMV-specific TCR beta clonotypes. Carriers of CMV and the relevant HLA type were discriminated by public TCR beta frequency.

Notes on this clonotype: Its specificity is unknown.

TCRdb re-called the reads with MiXCR, one entry per CDR3 protein. The data contain approximately 100,000 distinct CDR3 sequences, more than 20% of them singletons. Sequenced sample: CD8+ T cells from PBMCs. This TCR derives from a human donor in good health (CMV status not recorded). Some clones in this sample may be carry-over from other donors' samples.

The CDR3, as DNA: TGTGCCAGCAGCCCTGGGACTAGCGGGAGGATGCAGTATTTT. Protein: CASSPGTSGRMQYF. V gene TRBV9 combines with J gene TRBJ2-3; 15 bases fit TRBD2. The CDR3 is 14 residues long. Per germline, CDR1 SGDLS and CDR2 YYNGEE. The V segment lost 4 bases and the J segment 11 bases; nucleotides outside the gene matches: 5.